A selection of T cell receptor beta chains follows, all from one sample in a study of cytomegalovirus exposure and HLA in healthy donors. The data were produced by immunoSEQ multiplex PCR, yet TCRdb's version contains in-frame clones alone and is incomplete. Counted here are about 140,000 clones, roughly two thirds occurring once; the ten biggest clones make up about 1.2%. Sequencing was performed on PBMCs. The receptors were gathered from a woman between 35 and 50 years old in good health and CMV-seronegative. The CDR3 runs from the conserved cysteine through the conserved F or W. The D gene is left open where the match is weak. Size tells how often a clone was seen (once, few, many) or the class of an expanded clone, and some rows leave it out.

>15|NA|NA|TRBV6-6|TRBJ2-2
CASSIQGRHTGELFF
TGTGCCAGCAGTATACAGGGCAGACACACCGGGGAGCTGTTTTTT
>14|NA|TRBD2|TRBV9|TRBJ2-7
CASSPGTSPYEQYF
TGTGCCAGCAGCCCCGGGACTAGTCCCTACGAGCAGTACTTC
>16|NA|TRBD1|TRBV19|TRBJ1-2
CASHKTVDRGTYGYTF
TGTGCCAGCCACAAAACCGTCGACAGGGGGACTTATGGCTACACCTTC
>13|NA|TRBD1|TRBV2|TRBJ2-4
CASSDGTGNIQYF
TGTGCCAGCAGTGACGGGACAGGGAATATTCAGTACTTC
>11|NA|NA|TRBV7-3|TRBJ2-2
CASSSPVWLSF
TGTGCCAGCAGCTCCCCAGTTTGGCTGTCTTTT
>17|NA|TRBD2|TRBV4-3|TRBJ2-1
CASSQGPTSGGAYEQFF
TGCGCCAGCAGCCAAGGCCCCACTAGCGGGGGGGCCTATGAGCAGTTCTTC
>16|few|TRBD1|TRBV6-5|TRBJ1-3
CASSYGLQGTGNTIYF
TGTGCCAGCAGTTACGGGTTACAGGGGACTGGAAACACCATATATTTT
>17|once|TRBD1|TRBV6-1|TRBJ1-2
CASSVTLTTGAGYGYTF
TGTGCCAGCAGTGTCACCCTGACTACAGGGGCAGGCTATGGCTACACCTTC
>15|NA|TRBD2|TRBV10-2|TRBJ2-7
CASRGTSGGDYEQYF
TGCGCCAGCAGGGGGACTAGCGGGGGAGACTACGAGCAGTACTTC
>17|NA|TRBD2|TRBV5-1|TRBJ2-1
CASSFTSGGFSYNEQFF
TGCGCCAGCAGCTTCACTAGCGGGGGGTTCTCCTACAATGAGCAGTTCTTC
>16|NA|NA|TRBV5-1|TRBJ1-1
CASSPRTPIMNTEAFF
TGCGCCAGCAGCCCGAGGACACCCATCATGAACACTGAAGCTTTCTTT
>13|few|NA|TRBV5-1|TRBJ2-1
CASSFGGANEQFF
TGCGCCAGCAGCTTCGGCGGGGCCAATGAGCAGTTCTTC
>13|NA|NA|TRBV28|TRBJ2-5
CASTRSPKETQYF
TGTGCCAGCACTCGGTCCCCTAAAGAGACCCAGTACTTC
>14|NA|NA|TRBV7-6|TRBJ2-1
CASSVRTGNNEQFF
TGTGCCAGCAGCGTACGCACAGGGAACAATGAGCAGTTCTTC
>13|NA|TRBD2|TRBV5-4|TRBJ2-1
CASALGGNYEQFF
TGTGCCAGCGCTCTGGGGGGGAACTATGAGCAGTTCTTC
>13|once|NA|TRBV5-1|TRBJ1-3
CASSSESGNTIYF
TGCGCCAGCAGCTCCGAGTCTGGAAACACCATATATTTT
>15|NA|NA|TRBV10-3|TRBJ1-3
CAIEPTGSSGNTIYF
TGTGCCATCGAACCAACAGGGAGCTCTGGAAACACCATATATTTT
>16|NA|NA|TRBV10-3|TRBJ2-1
CAISESQVGSYNEQFF
TGTGCCATCAGTGAGTCACAGGTAGGCTCCTACAATGAGCAGTTCTTC
>16|NA|NA|TRBV12-5|TRBJ1-3
CASGTQTGDSGNTIYF
TGTGCTAGTGGTACCCAGACAGGAGACTCTGGAAACACCATATATTTT
>16|NA|TRBD2|TRBV7-9|TRBJ2-3
CSSSLFRGGSTDTQYF
TGTTCCAGCAGCTTATTCCGGGGGGGGAGCACAGATACGCAGTATTTT
>16|NA|NA|TRBV5-1|TRBJ2-5
CASSLAGRGVQETQYF
TGCGCCAGCAGCTTGGCCGGACGGGGAGTCCAAGAGACCCAGTACTTC
>14|NA|NA|TRBV9|TRBJ2-2
CASSVPRDTGELFF
TGTGCCAGCAGCGTACCACGGGACACCGGGGAGCTGTTTTTT
>15|NA|NA|TRBV4-2|TRBJ2-3
CASSQMEGDTDTQYF
TGTGCCAGCAGCCAAATGGAGGGTGACACAGATACGCAGTATTTT
>14|NA|TRBD1|TRBV6-1|TRBJ2-3
CATTGQGIGDTQYF
TGTGCCACCACCGGACAGGGGATCGGTGATACGCAGTATTTT
>13|once|TRBD1|TRBV30|TRBJ2-7
CAPDPGQTYEQYF
TGTGCCCCCGATCCGGGACAGACCTACGAGCAGTACTTC
>17|NA|TRBD2|TRBV9|TRBJ2-1
CASSGSLAGMGYNEQFF
TGTGCCAGCAGCGGTTCTTTAGCGGGGATGGGGTACAATGAGCAGTTCTTC
>15|NA|NA|TRBV7-2|TRBJ1-1
CASSPDPGTSGEAFF
TGTGCCAGCAGCCCCGACCCTGGTACCAGCGGTGAAGCTTTCTTT
>19|NA|NA|TRBV9|TRBJ2-3
CASSVGMTGVILGTDTQYF
TGTGCCAGCAGCGTAGGTATGACAGGCGTGATACTTGGCACAGATACGCAGTATTTT
>11|NA|NA|TRBV20-1|TRBJ1-1
CSARLNTEAFF
TGCAGTGCTAGGTTAAACACTGAAGCTTTCTTT
>17|once|TRBD2|TRBV10-1|TRBJ2-2
CASSPLGAGENTGELFF
TGCGCCAGCAGTCCCCTAGGGGCGGGGGAAAACACCGGGGAGCTGTTTTTT
>13|few|NA|TRBV6-1|TRBJ1-3
CASSEGDRNTIYF
TGTGCCAGCAGTGAAGGGGACAGAAACACCATATATTTT
>13|NA|NA|TRBV7-9|TRBJ1-1
CSSGRGFSTEAFF
TGTTCCAGCGGGAGGGGCTTTAGCACTGAAGCTTTCTTT
>15|NA|NA|TRBV7-6|TRBJ1-2
CASSSTEAAFYGYTF
TGTGCCAGCAGCTCTACAGAAGCCGCTTTTTATGGCTACACCTTC
>15|NA|NA|TRBV5-1|TRBJ1-1
CASSLAGGWQTEAFF
TGCGCCAGCAGCTTGGCGGGGGGTTGGCAAACTGAAGCTTTCTTT
>16|NA|NA|TRBV18|TRBJ1-5
CASSQLQGSSGQPQHF
TGTGCCAGCTCGCAGCTGCAGGGGTCAAGCGGTCAGCCCCAGCATTTT